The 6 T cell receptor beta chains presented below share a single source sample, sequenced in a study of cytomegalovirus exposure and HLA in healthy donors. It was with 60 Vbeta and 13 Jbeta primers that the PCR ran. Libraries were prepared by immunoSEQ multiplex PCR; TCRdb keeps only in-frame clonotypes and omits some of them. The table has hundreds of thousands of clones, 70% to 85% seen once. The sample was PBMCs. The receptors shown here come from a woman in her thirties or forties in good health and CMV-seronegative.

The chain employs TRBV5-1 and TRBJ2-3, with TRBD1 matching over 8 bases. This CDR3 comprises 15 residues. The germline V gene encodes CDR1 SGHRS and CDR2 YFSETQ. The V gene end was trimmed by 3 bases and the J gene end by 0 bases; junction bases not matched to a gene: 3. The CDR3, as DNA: TGCGCCAGCAGCTCGACAGGGGATAGCACAGATACGCAGTATTTT. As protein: CASSSTGDSTDTQYF.

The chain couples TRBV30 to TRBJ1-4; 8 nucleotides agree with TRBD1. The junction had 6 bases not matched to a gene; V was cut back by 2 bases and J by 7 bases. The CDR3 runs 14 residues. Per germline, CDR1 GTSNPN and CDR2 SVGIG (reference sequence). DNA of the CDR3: TGTGCCTGGAGTCAAGGCAGGGGGCGTGAAAAACTGTTTTTT. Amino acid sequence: CAWSQGRGREKLFF.

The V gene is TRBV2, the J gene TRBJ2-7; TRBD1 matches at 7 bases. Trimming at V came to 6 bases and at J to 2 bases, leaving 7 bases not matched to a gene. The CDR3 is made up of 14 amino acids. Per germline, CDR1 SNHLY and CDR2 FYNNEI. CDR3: CASRYRGPTYEQYF. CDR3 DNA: TGTGCCAGCAGATACAGGGGTCCCACCTACGAGCAGTACTTC.

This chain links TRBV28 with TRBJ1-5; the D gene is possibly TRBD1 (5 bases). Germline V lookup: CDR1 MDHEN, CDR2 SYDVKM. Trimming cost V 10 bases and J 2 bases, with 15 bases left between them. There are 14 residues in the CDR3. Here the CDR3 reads CATGLVGGNQPQHF. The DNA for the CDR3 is TGTGCCACAGGGCTGGTAGGGGGCAATCAGCCCCAGCATTTT.

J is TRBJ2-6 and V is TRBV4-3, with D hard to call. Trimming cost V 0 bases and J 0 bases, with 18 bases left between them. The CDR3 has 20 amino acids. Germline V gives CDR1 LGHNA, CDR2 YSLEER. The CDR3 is CASSQEVWQASPSGANVLTF. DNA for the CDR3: TGCGCCAGCAGCCAAGAAGTCTGGCAGGCCAGCCCCTCTGGGGCCAACGTCCTGACTTTC.

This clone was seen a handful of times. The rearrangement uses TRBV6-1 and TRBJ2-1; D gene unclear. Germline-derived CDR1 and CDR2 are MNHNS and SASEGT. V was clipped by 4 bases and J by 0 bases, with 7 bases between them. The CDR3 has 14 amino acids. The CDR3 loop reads CASSGAASYNEQFF. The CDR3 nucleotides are TGTGCCAGCAGTGGGGCTGCCTCCTACAATGAGCAGTTCTTC.